This T cell receptor beta chain originates from a study of T cell responses to AZD1222 COVID-19 vaccine. The repertoire was sequenced with immunoSEQ multiplex PCR; TCRdb's copy has only in-frame clones and lacks some. The sample records roughly 200,000 clones, roughly 92% being singletons. As regards this clone: Its matching antigen is unknown.

Study findings and constraints: Regions 160-218 and 743-854 held dominance among vaccine-associated CD4 TCRs, which spanned spike. Possibly, clonal diversity was underestimated; donors were largely white British and included more females.

The CDR3 totals 13 residues. With V trimmed by 0 bases and J by 14 bases, 4 bases remained unmatched. Germline CDR1 and CDR2: SGHAT and FQNNGV. The V and J genes are TRBV11-2 and TRBJ1-6, with 7 bases that match TRBD1. This sequence originates from an adult in good health. Material: peripheral blood, obtained on day 0 of AZD1222 vaccination. CDR3 bases: TGTGCCAGCAGCTTAGACAGGGACAGCACCCTCCACTTT. It is translated as CASSLDRDSTLHF.